Sequencing of this TCR beta chain was carried out in a study of shared clonotypes between healthy human individuals. Each of the donors was a healthy adult who was HIV-negative and had not had a recent acute infection or vaccination. For unsorted samples, genomic DNA was extracted from 80 million to 100 million PBMCs. Several immunoSEQ 96-well plates shared each subset's DNA, each plate a replicate. The authors ran unsorted PBMC replicate PCRs on 300 ng DNA, around 27,000 T cell genomes. Repertoires were generated with immunoSEQ multiplex PCR, while TCRdb's copy carries only in-frame clones and drops some. The sample shows 75,000 to 100,000 clones, around 47% of them seen only once. This clone was seen a few times. A read error may produce the germline difference seen at one junction end. The receptor was derived from a woman aged 40-49 years in good health. Some clones in this sample may be carry-over from other donors' samples. Material: PBMCs.

CDR3: CASSISTGANNEQFF. The CDR3 bases are TGTGCCAGTAGTATCAGTACTGGCGCCAACAACGAGCAGTTCTTC. The chain has TRBV19 and TRBJ2-1; D gene unclear. The CDR3 loop spans 15 amino acids. In germline, CDR1 is LNHDA, CDR2 SQIVND (reference sequence).